A single sample is the source of the 2 T cell receptor beta chains below, sequenced in a study of radiotherapy plus CTLA-4 blockade in lung cancer. Generated by immunoSEQ multiplex PCR, the TCRdb table keeps only in-frame clones and is missing some. The data contain about 28,000 clones, roughly 80% of them seen just once; the ten biggest clones take up approximately 7.7%. This sample comprised peripheral blood, obtained from a patient treated with radiotherapy plus ipilimumab. The origin of the receptors is a human donor with non-small cell lung cancer who had stable disease on radiotherapy plus ipilimumab.

This clone was seen only once. The J gene is TRBJ1-1, the V gene TRBV7-9; D gene uncertain. The germline V gene has CDR1 SEHNR and CDR2 FQNEAQ (reference sequence). This CDR3 region has 14 residues. V lost 3 bases and J lost 1, with 9 bases in between. CDR3 sequence (DNA): TGTGCCAGCAGCTTGCCCAACCGGAACACTGAAGCTTTCTTT. Translating gives CASSLPNRNTEAFF.

The J gene is TRBJ1-2, the V gene TRBV4-3; maybe TRBD1 (6 bases). Germline V lookup: CDR1 LGHNA, CDR2 YSLEER. Trimming cost V 0 bases and J 4 bases, with 9 bases left between them. This CDR3 comprises 14 residues. The CDR3 here is CASSQEGTSYGYTF. CDR3 coding DNA: TGCGCCAGCAGCCAAGAAGGGACAAGCTATGGCTACACCTTC.